This T cell receptor beta chain originates from a study of blood T cells in healthy people across ages. Findings and caveats of the study: CMV infection status of these donors was not known. Per million T cells, TCR beta diversity dropped about linearly as age rose.

The CDR3 totals 15 residues. The germline CDR1 and CDR2 sequences are MNHEY and SVGEGT. V was pared by 7 bases and J by 4 bases, with 20 bases between. Alongside a J-beta primer mix, a sample-barcoded 5' primer served in a second PCR lasting about 7 to 12 cycles. The yield of each sample was at least 2.5 million CDR3-containing paired-end reads. TCRdb re-called the 5' RACE reads through MiXCR, storing one row per CDR3 protein. The sample lists roughly 860,000 distinct CDR3 sequences, around 68% occurring once. Isolating PBMCs gave at least 6 million of these cells per sample. Concerning this clonotype: Its antigen is not known.

The rearrangement uses TRBV6-2 or TRBV6-3 and TRBJ2-7, with D possibly being TRBD2 (6 bases). The clonotype comes from a man aged 25 to 40 in good health. Material for sequencing was blood. The CDR3, as DNA: TGTGCCAGCATAGGTGGACGGGGGAAAGATTACGAGCAGTACTTC. Amino acids: CASIGGRGKDYEQYF.